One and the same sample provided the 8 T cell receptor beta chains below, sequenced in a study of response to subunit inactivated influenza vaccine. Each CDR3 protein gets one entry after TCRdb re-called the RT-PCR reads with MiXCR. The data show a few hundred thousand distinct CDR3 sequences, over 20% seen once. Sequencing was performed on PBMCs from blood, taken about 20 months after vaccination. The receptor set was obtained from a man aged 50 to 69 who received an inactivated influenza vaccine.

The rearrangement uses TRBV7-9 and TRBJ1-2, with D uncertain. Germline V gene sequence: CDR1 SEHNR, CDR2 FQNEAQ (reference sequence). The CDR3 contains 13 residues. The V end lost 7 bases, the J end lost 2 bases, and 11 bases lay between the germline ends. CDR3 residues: CASTPAVNYGYTF. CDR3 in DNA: TGTGCCAGCACCCCCGCGGTGAACTATGGCTACACCTTC. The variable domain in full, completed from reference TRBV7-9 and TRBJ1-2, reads DTGVSQNPRHKITKRGQNVTFRCDPISEHNRLYWYRQTLGQGPEFLTYFQNEAQLEKSRLLSDRFSAERPKGSFSTLEIQRTEQGDSAMYLCASTPAVNYGYTFGSGTRLTVV.

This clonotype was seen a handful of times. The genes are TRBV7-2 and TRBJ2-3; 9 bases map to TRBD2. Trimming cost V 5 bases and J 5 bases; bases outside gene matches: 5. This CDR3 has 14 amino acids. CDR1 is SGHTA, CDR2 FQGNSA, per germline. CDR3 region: CASSRTSAKDTQYF. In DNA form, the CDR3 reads TGTGCCAGCAGCCGGACTAGCGCGAAAGATACGCAGTATTTT.

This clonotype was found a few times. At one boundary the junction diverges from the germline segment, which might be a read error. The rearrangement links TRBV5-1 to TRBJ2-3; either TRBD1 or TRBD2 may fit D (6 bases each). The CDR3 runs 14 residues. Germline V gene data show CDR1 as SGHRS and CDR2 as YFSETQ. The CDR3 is CASTLGGDTDTQYF. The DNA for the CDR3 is TGCGCCAGCACCTTGGGGGGCGACACAGATACGCAGTATTTT.

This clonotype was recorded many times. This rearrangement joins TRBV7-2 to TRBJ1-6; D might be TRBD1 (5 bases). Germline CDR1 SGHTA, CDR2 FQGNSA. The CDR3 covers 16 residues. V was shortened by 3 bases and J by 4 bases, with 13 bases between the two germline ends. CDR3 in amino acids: CASSLGGTAYNSPLHF. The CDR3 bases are TGTGCCAGCAGCTTGGGGGGGACGGCGTATAATTCACCCCTCCACTTT. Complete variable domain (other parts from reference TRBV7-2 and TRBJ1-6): GAGVSQSPSNKVTEKGKDVELRCDPISGHTALYWYRQSLGQGLEFLIYFQGNSAPDKSGLPSDRFSAERTGGSVSTLTIQRTQQEDSAVYLCASSLGGTAYNSPLHFGNGTRLTVT.

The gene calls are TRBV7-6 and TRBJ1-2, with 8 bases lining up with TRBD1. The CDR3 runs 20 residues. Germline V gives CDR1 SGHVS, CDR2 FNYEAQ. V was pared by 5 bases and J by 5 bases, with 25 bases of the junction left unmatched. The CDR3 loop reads CASSRIVIGQGDTIAYGYTF. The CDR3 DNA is TGTGCCAGCAGCCGCATCGTGATCGGACAGGGAGACACCATCGCTTATGGCTACACCTTC.

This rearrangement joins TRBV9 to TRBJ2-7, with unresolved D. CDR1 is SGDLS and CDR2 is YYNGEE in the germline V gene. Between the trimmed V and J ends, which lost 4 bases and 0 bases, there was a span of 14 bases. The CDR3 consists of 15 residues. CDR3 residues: CASSPTRSGSYEQYF. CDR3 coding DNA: TGTGCCAGCAGCCCAACTCGGAGTGGCTCCTACGAGCAGTACTTC. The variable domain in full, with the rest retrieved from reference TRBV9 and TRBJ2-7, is DSGVTQTPKHLITATGQRVTLRCSPRSGDLSVYWYQQSLDQGLQFLIQYYNGEERAKGNILERFSAQQFPDLHSELNLSSLELGDSALYFCASSPTRSGSYEQYFGPGTRLTVT.

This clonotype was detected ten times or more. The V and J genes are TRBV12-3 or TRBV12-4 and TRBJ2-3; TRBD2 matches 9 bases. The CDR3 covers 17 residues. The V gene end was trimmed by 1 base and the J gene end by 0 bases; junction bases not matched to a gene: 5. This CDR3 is CASSLGISGGSTDTQYF. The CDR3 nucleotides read TGTGCCAGCAGTTTAGGGATTAGCGGGGGTAGCACAGATACGCAGTATTTT.

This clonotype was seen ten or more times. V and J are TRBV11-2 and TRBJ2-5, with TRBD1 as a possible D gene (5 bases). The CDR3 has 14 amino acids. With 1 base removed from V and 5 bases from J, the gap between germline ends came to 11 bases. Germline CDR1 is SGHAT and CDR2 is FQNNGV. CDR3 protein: CASSLGGSLETQYF. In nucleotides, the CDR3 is TGTGCCAGCAGCTTAGGGGGCAGTTTGGAGACCCAGTACTTC.